The 4 T cell receptor beta chains below all came from one sample that was sequenced in a study of shared clonotypes between healthy human individuals. Repertoires were generated with immunoSEQ multiplex PCR, while TCRdb's copy carries only in-frame clones and drops some. Here the sample spans more than 2,000,000 clones, over 85% being singletons. Sequenced: naive CD4+ T cells sorted from blood. Subset reported: CD45RA+ positively selected. The receptors were sampled from a man between 18 and 29 years old in good health.

This rearrangement joins TRBV28 to TRBJ1-6, with 8 bases matching TRBD1. J gave up 3 bases and V 6 bases, and 7 bases lay outside the gene matches. The CDR3 loop spans 16 amino acids. The germline gives CDR1 MDHEN, CDR2 SYDVKM. The DNA for the CDR3 is TGTGCCAGCAGCACAGGGGGGGTCCTCTATAATTCACCCCTCCACTTT. Its translation is CASSTGGVLYNSPLHF. The entire variable domain, with the rest obtained from reference TRBV28 and TRBJ1-6, is as follows: DVKVTQSSRYLVKRTGEKVFLECVQDMDHENMFWYRQDPGLGLRLIYFSYDVKMKEKGDIPEGYSVSREKKERFSLILESASTNQTSMYLCASSTGGVLYNSPLHFGNGTRLTVT.

The chain combines TRBV4-1 with TRBJ1-3; D remains unclear. Between the trimmed V and J ends, which lost 0 bases and 0 bases, there was a span of 15 bases. The CDR3 loop spans 18 amino acids. Germline V lookup: CDR1 MGHRA, CDR2 YSYEKL. In DNA form, the CDR3 reads TGCGCCAGCAGCCAAGATAGCGTTTTCGCTAGCTCTGGAAACACCATATATTTT. Translation gives CASSQDSVFASSGNTIYF.

This rearrangement joins TRBV5-1 to TRBJ1-3; D might be TRBD1 (5 bases). The CDR3 totals 16 residues. V lost 0 bases to trimming and J lost 0 bases, with 10 bases between them. The germline CDR1 and CDR2 sequences are SGHRS and YFSETQ. CDR3 loop: CASSLDAGTSGNTIYF. Here the CDR3 DNA reads TGCGCCAGCAGCTTGGATGCAGGGACCTCTGGAAACACCATATATTTT.

The V gene is TRBV19, the J gene TRBJ2-1; 15 bases fit TRBD2. The length of the CDR3 is 13 residues. CDR1 is LNHDA, CDR2 SQIVND, per germline (reference sequence). V lost 11 bases to trimming and J lost 14 bases; unmatched junction nucleotides: 10. The CDR3 bases are TGTGCCTCGGGACTAGCGGGAGGCCTATACAAGTTCTTC. Amino acids: CASGLAGGLYKFF. The full variable domain, its missing parts supplied by reference TRBV19 and TRBJ2-1, is DGGITQSPKYLFRKEGQNVTLSCEQNLNHDAMYWYRQDPGQGLRLIYYSQIVNDFQKGDIAEGYSVSREKKESFPLTVTSAQKNPTAFYLCASGLAGGLYKFFGPGTRLTVL.